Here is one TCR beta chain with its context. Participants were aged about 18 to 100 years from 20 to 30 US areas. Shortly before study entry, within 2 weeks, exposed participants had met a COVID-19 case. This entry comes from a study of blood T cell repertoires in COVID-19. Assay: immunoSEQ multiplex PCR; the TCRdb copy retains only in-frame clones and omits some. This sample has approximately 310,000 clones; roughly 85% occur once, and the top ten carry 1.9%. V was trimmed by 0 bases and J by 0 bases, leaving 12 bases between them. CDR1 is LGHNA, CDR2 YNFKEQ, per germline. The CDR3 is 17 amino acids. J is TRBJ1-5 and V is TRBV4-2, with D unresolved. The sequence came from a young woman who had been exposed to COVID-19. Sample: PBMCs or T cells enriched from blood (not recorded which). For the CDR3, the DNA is TGTGCCAGCAGCCAAGATTGGGCATCCTATAGCAATCAGCCCCAGCATTTT. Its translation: CASSQDWASYSNQPQHF.